The next 22 T cell receptor beta chains were all read from a single sample in a study of T cell responses to AZD1222 COVID-19 vaccine (dated by TCRdb to about 2021). This sample's time point label indicates: about 28 days (+/-7) after the second vaccine dose. Libraries were made using the immunoSEQ multiplex PCR assay. TCRdb's version of the immuneACCESS table is confined to in-frame rearrangements and falls short of the full clone set. An unresolved V gene accounts for under half of the shortfall where checked; the remainder is of unknown origin. Counted in this sample were about 270,000 clones; approximately 94% of them appeared once. The ten top clones hold 0.5% to 0.65% of the sample. Source: peripheral blood, taken 28 days after the second AZD1222 dose. These TCRs come from an adult who received the AZD1222 COVID-19 vaccine.

This chain joins TRBV7-3 and TRBJ2-2; D not resolved. The ends were cut back, 0 bases at V and 0 bases at J, with 8 bases in the middle. Germline V gene data show CDR1 as SGHTA and CDR2 as FQGTGA. The CDR3 runs to 16 residues. CDR3: CASSLTGTANTGELFF. The CDR3 region has the DNA TGTGCCAGCAGCTTAACGGGAACAGCGAACACCGGGGAGCTGTTTTTT.

The V and J genes are TRBV28 and TRBJ1-1, with D perhaps TRBD1 (6 bases). The ends were cut back, 4 bases at V and 4 bases at J, with 19 bases in the middle. The V gene's germline CDR1 is MDHEN and CDR2 SYDVKM. This CDR3 is built from 16 residues. The CDR3 coding sequence is TGTGCCAGCAGTTCCCCGATGCGGCAGGGGTCCACTGAAGCTTTCTTT. Translated, it gives CASSSPMRQGSTEAFF.

The rearrangement links TRBV7-2 to TRBJ1-6; D unclear. The CDR3 has 14 amino acids. Per the germline V gene, CDR1 is SGHTA and CDR2 is FQGNSA. V was cut by 5 bases and J by 7 bases, with 12 bases left in between. The CDR3: CASSPTRVNSPLHF. The CDR3 bases are TGTGCCAGCAGCCCGACACGGGTAAATTCACCCCTCCACTTT.

This clone was detected only once. The V call is TRBV19, the J call TRBJ1-5, with D perhaps TRBD1 (5 bases). The CDR3 contains 14 residues. V shed 5 bases and J shed 7 bases, with 15 bases lying between them. The V gene's germline CDR1 is LNHDA and CDR2 SQIVND (reference sequence). The CDR3 coding sequence is TGTGCCAGTAGTTCATGGGGGGACGGGCAGCCCCAGCATTTT. Translated: CASSSWGDGQPQHF.

The genes are TRBV18 and TRBJ2-1; 7 bases line up with TRBD2. Losses at the gene ends were 2 bases for V and 10 bases for J; bases not matched to a gene: 8. The germline V gene has CDR1 KGHSH and CDR2 LQKENI. CDR3 length: 14 amino acids. The CDR3 DNA is TGTGCCAGCTCACCAGCGGGAGTTTTAAGGGAGCAGTTCTTC. This translates into CASSPAGVLREQFF.

This chain uses TRBV5-6 with TRBJ2-7, with 8 positions matching TRBD1. Germline trimming cut 4 bases from V and 3 bases from J; bases unmatched to any gene: 6. The germline V gene encodes CDR1 SGHDT and CDR2 YYEEEE. The CDR3 spans 14 residues. This CDR3 is CASSLGQGGYEQYF. CDR3 bases: TGTGCCAGCAGCCTAGGACAGGGAGGCTACGAGCAGTACTTC.

This chain connects TRBV4-3 to TRBJ2-1; the D is unclear. CDR1 and CDR2 (germline): LGHNA, YSLEER. The CDR3 runs to 18 residues. V gave up 1 base and J gave up 0 bases, with 16 bases separating them. CDR3 residues: CASSQVSVAASSYNEQFF. CDR3 bases: TGCGCCAGCAGCCAAGTTTCCGTGGCGGCGAGCTCCTACAATGAGCAGTTCTTC.

V and J are TRBV7-9 and TRBJ1-5; D may be TRBD1 (6 bases). The CDR3 covers 12 residues. CDR1 SEHNR and CDR2 FQNEAQ come from the germline V gene (reference sequence). V was trimmed by 7 bases and J by 5 bases, leaving 9 bases between them. CDR3 amino acids: CASTRQDQPQHF. CDR3 DNA: TGTGCCAGCACACGACAGGATCAGCCCCAGCATTTT. Full variable domain (remainder filled in from reference TRBV7-9 and TRBJ1-5): DTGVSQNPRHKITKRGQNVTFRCDPISEHNRLYWYRQTLGQGPEFLTYFQNEAQLEKSRLLSDRFSAERPKGSFSTLEIQRTEQGDSAMYLCASTRQDQPQHFGDGTRLSIL.

CDR3 in amino acids: CASSERGGQPQHF. In DNA, the CDR3 is TGTGCCAGCAGTGAAAGGGGAGGGCAGCCCCAGCATTTT. The chain is built from TRBV2 and TRBJ1-5, with D maybe TRBD1 (5 bases). The germline V and J ends were trimmed by 2 bases and 7 bases, with 9 bases remaining between them. Per germline, CDR1 SNHLY and CDR2 FYNNEI. This CDR3 has 13 residues.

The chain is built from TRBV7-3 and TRBJ2-2; no firm D call. Germline assignment: CDR1 SGHTA and CDR2 FQGTGA. CDR3 length: 12 amino acids. V was cut by 5 bases and J by 2 bases, with 3 bases left in between. DNA of the CDR3: TGTGCCAGCAGCCGAAACACCGGGGAGCTGTTTTTT. Its protein is CASSRNTGELFF.

This chain connects TRBV5-8 to TRBJ1-2; the D gene is possibly TRBD1 (6 bases). The germline V gene encodes CDR1 SGHTS and CDR2 YDEGEE. The CDR3 totals 14 residues. Between the trimmed V and J ends, which lost 4 bases and 5 bases, there was a span of 15 bases. CDR3 protein: CASSPWGAGYGYTF. Here the CDR3 DNA reads TGTGCCAGCAGCCCTTGGGGGGCTGGGTATGGCTACACCTTC.

This chain links TRBV20-1 with TRBJ2-1; no reliable D call. V dropped 6 bases and J dropped 8 bases, with 8 bases sitting between them. In germline, CDR1 is DFQATT, CDR2 SNEGSKA (reference sequence). The CDR3 loop spans 10 amino acids. The CDR3 bases are TGCAGTGCCCTTGGGCATGAGCAGTTCTTC. It encodes CSALGHEQFF.

The rearrangement joins TRBV28 to TRBJ2-7, with D tentatively TRBD1 or TRBD2 (5 bases each). The germline gives CDR1 MDHEN, CDR2 SYDVKM. Trimming removed 3 bases from V and 1 base from J, with 28 bases in between. CDR3 size: 20 residues. Here the CDR3 reads CASSFLGIGTSGRWSYEQYF. The CDR3 DNA follows: TGTGCCAGCAGTTTCTTGGGGATAGGGACCTCCGGGCGCTGGTCCTACGAGCAGTACTTC.

This sequence joins TRBV24-1 and TRBJ2-1, with D unresolved. Germline V gene sequence: CDR1 KGHDR, CDR2 SFDVKD. Trimming removed 3 bases from V and 10 bases from J, with 12 bases in between. The CDR3 sequence is 13 residues long. CDR3 in amino acids: CATSDPILEEQFF. CDR3 nucleotides: TGTGCCACCAGTGATCCGATTCTAGAGGAGCAGTTCTTC.

The chain couples TRBV4-2 to TRBJ2-3; D ambiguous. The CDR3 totals 15 residues. Germline-derived CDR1 and CDR2 are LGHNA and YNFKEQ. Trimming shortened V by 0 bases and J by 5 bases, and 12 bases separated the two germline ends. Here the CDR3 DNA reads TGTGCCAGCAGCCAAGAAGCGTTAGTCGGAGATACGCAGTATTTT. As protein: CASSQEALVGDTQYF.

The gene calls are TRBV28 and TRBJ2-2; no clear D gene. V lost 3 bases and J lost 8, with 7 bases in between. Germline V gene data show CDR1 as MDHEN and CDR2 as SYDVKM. The CDR3 has 12 residues. CDR3 nucleotide sequence: TGTGCCAGCAGTTTTCCGGATGGGGAGCTGTTTTTT. Amino acids: CASSFPDGELFF.

The count of this clone is one. The chain links TRBV3-1 (or the pseudogene TRBV3-2) to TRBJ1-1, with no clear D. The CDR3 is 15 residues long. Between the trimmed V and J ends, which lost 1 base and 3 bases, there was a span of 12 bases. In germline, CDR1 is LGHDT, CDR2 YNNKEL (reference sequence). CDR3 bases: TGTGCCAGCAGCCAAGGCGGCACATCTTACACTGAAGCTTTCTTT. Translated, it gives CASSQGGTSYTEAFF.

This chain joins TRBV19 and TRBJ2-5, with 7 bases identical to TRBD1. The CDR3 is 13 residues long. Germline V gene data show CDR1 as LNHDA and CDR2 as SQIVND (reference sequence). J gave up 4 bases and V 6 bases, and 5 bases lay outside the gene matches. For the CDR3, the DNA is TGTGCCAGTAGCTACAGGGACAGAGAGACCCAGTACTTC. As protein: CASSYRDRETQYF.

The chain recombines TRBV28 with TRBJ1-2, with D tentatively TRBD1 (6 bases). Trimming stripped 7 bases from V and 7 bases from J, with 19 bases between. Germline V gene data show CDR1 as MDHEN and CDR2 as SYDVKM. The CDR3 consists of 14 residues. The CDR3 protein is CASTQTGGLGGYTF. DNA for the CDR3: TGTGCCAGCACCCAGACAGGCGGGTTGGGTGGCTACACCTTC.

CDR3 in DNA: TGCGCCAGCAGCTTGGCGGGTATGGGGGAGACCCAGTACTTC. Amino acid sequence: CASSLAGMGETQYF. The chain carries TRBV5-1 and TRBJ2-5; no firm D call. This CDR3 is built from 14 residues. V was clipped by 0 bases and J by 5 bases, with 11 bases between them. Germline CDR1 reads SGHRS; CDR2 reads YFSETQ.

J is TRBJ2-1 and V is TRBV28, with D unclear. The CDR3 is 15 residues long. CDR1 is MDHEN and CDR2 is SYDVKM in the germline V gene. V lost 5 bases and J 0 bases, leaving 11 bases between the germline ends. In DNA form, the CDR3 reads TGTGCCAGCAGTCCCTCCTACCTCTCCTACAATGAGCAGTTCTTC. This gives the protein CASSPSYLSYNEQFF.

This chain links TRBV7-6 with TRBJ2-1; D is ambiguous. V was trimmed by 7 bases and J by 0 bases, leaving 4 bases between them. The germline CDR1 and CDR2 sequences are SGHVS and FNYEAQ. The CDR3 is 12 residues long. In DNA form, the CDR3 reads TGTGCCAGCACCAGCTCCTACAATGAGCAGTTCTTC. The encoded protein is CASTSSYNEQFF.